What follows are 26 T cell receptor beta chains derived from one specimen sequenced in a study of molecular identifiers for immune sequencing clone quantification. TCRdb used MiXCR to reprocess the PCR reads, holding one entry per CDR3 protein. The sample carries about 640,000 distinct CDR3 sequences, 15% to 20% recorded once. The sequenced sample was naive CD8+ T cells from blood, with Jurkat cell RNA spiked in. Described subset: FACS-sorted CD8+CD4-CCR7+CD45RA+ naive T cells. The receptors were gathered from a human donor in good health. Some libraries in this study had Jurkat cell RNA spiked in.

This clonotype was found a few times. The rearrangement uses TRBV11-2 and TRBJ2-1, with 9 bases aligning to TRBD2. The ends lost 1 base at V and 2 bases at J; junction bases unmatched: 6. This CDR3 is 17 amino acids long. From germline, CDR1 is SGHAT and CDR2 FQNNGV. CDR3 sequence (DNA): TGTGCCAGCAGCTTAGCTTTGCGGGGGGGAGCCTACAATGAGCAGTTCTTC. Residues: CASSLALRGGAYNEQFF.

This clonotype was observed many times. V and J are TRBV3-1 and TRBJ2-7; a possible D gene is TRBD2 (5 bases). Trimming left V 0 bases short and J 2 bases short, with 11 bases between. Looked up from germline, CDR1 is LGHDT and CDR2 is YNNKEL (reference sequence). This CDR3 is 15 amino acids long. CDR3 residues: CASSQEYGGPYEQYF. For the CDR3, the DNA is TGTGCCAGCAGCCAAGAGTATGGAGGCCCCTACGAGCAGTACTTC.

In its sample, this clonotype was seen many times. V and J are TRBV28 and TRBJ2-7, with D perhaps TRBD1 (5 bases). This CDR3 has 15 residues. Germline V gene data show CDR1 as MDHEN and CDR2 as SYDVKM. V was pared by 6 bases and J by 0 bases, with 15 bases between. CDR3 in amino acids: CASSVLTESSYEQYF. CDR3 bases: TGTGCCAGCAGCGTCCTGACAGAGAGCTCCTACGAGCAGTACTTC.

This clonotype has ten or more counts. The chain employs TRBV11-2 and TRBJ2-1; 10 bases are shared with TRBD2. The V segment lost 5 bases and the J segment 7 bases; nucleotides outside the gene matches: 8. Germline-derived CDR1 and CDR2 are SGHAT and FQNNGV. The CDR3 runs 15 residues. CDR3 region: CASSRAGGPGNEQFF. The DNA of the CDR3 is TGTGCCAGCAGCCGAGCGGGGGGGCCGGGGAATGAGCAGTTCTTC.

Concerning this clonotype itself: This CDR3 fails to terminate in the conserved phenylalanine or tryptophan, so it likely reflects a read error. The chain uses TRBV4-3 and TRBJ2-5; either TRBD1 or TRBD2 may supply D (5 bases each). Per germline, CDR1 LGHNA and CDR2 YSLEER. The CDR3 is made up of 15 amino acids. The ends were cut back, 0 bases at V and 1 base at J, with 9 bases in the middle. The CDR3 sequence: CASSQDWGTQETQYL. In DNA form, the CDR3 reads TGCGCCAGCAGCCAAGATTGGGGGACCCAAGAGACCCAGTACCTC.

This sequence joins TRBV6-2 or TRBV6-3 and TRBJ2-1; TRBD1 matches at 7 bases. The CDR3 consists of 13 residues. Losses at the gene ends were 4 bases for V and 6 bases for J; bases not matched to a gene: 3. Germline lookup yields CDR1 MNHEY and CDR2 SVGEGT. CDR3 in amino acids: CASSSEGANEQFF. In nucleotides, the CDR3 is TGTGCCAGCAGTTCCGAGGGGGCCAATGAGCAGTTCTTC.

This clonotype was observed many times. V usage is TRBV6-2 or TRBV6-3 and J usage is TRBJ2-3, with D perhaps matching TRBD2 (5 bases). The CDR3 runs 12 residues. Trimming shortened V by 7 bases and J by 2 bases, and 7 bases separated the two germline ends. Germline assignment: CDR1 MNHEY and CDR2 SVGEGT. CDR3 sequence reads: CASTDYTDTQYF. The DNA of the CDR3 is TGTGCCAGCACCGACTACACAGATACGCAGTATTTT.

About this clonotype: This clone may be a read error of a much larger clone one base away. Because the CDR3's place on the DNA is in doubt, the DNA is left out and the CDR3 is given as listed by TCRdb. V and J are TRBV12-3 or TRBV12-4 and TRBJ2-2; the table's TRBD2 call for D was not verified on the DNA. The CDR3 has 14 residues if both end residues are counted. The CDR3 is CASSFASGTGEPFF.

This clonotype was recorded many times. The rearrangement uses TRBV5-1 and TRBJ2-7; possibly TRBD1 for D (7 bases). The CDR3 has 12 amino acids. In germline, CDR1 is SGHRS, CDR2 YFSETQ. Trimming took off 4 bases at V and 5 bases at J, with 10 bases between the two ends. The CDR3 sequence is CASSARGDEQYF. Written as DNA, the CDR3 is TGCGCCAGCAGCGCCAGGGGGGACGAGCAGTACTTC.

This clonotype was observed at least ten times. The V gene is TRBV15, the J gene TRBJ2-5; TRBD2 matches 7 bases. Germline loops: CDR1 LNHNV, CDR2 YYDKDF (reference sequence). The V gene end was trimmed by 8 bases and the J gene end by 1 base; junction bases not matched to a gene: 4. This CDR3 spans 13 amino acids. The CDR3 reads CATRGGFQETQYF. The CDR3 nucleotides are TGTGCCACCCGCGGGGGATTCCAAGAGACCCAGTACTTC. Full variable domain (remainder filled in from reference TRBV15 and TRBJ2-5): DAMVIQNPRYQVTQFGKPVTLSCSQTLNHNVMYWYQQKSSQAPKLLFHYYDKDFNNEADTPDNFQSRRPNTSFCFLDIRSPGLGDTAMYLCATRGGFQETQYFGPGTRLLVL.

This clonotype was counted a few times. The chain uses TRBV4-1 and TRBJ2-7; TRBD1 or TRBD2 may be the D gene (5 bases each). CDR3 length equals 15 residues. Germline CDR1 reads MGHRA; CDR2 reads YSYEKL. Trimming took 0 bases from V and 2 from J, leaving 11 bases between them. The CDR3 nucleotides are TGCGCCAGCAGCCAAGATCTAGGGACCCCCTACGAGCAGTACTTC. Amino acids: CASSQDLGTPYEQYF.

This chain uses TRBV7-9 with TRBJ2-7; TRBD2 is a possible D gene (6 bases). CDR1 and CDR2 from the germline V gene are SEHNR and FQNEAQ (reference sequence). The CDR3 sequence is 13 residues long. V lost 6 bases and J 5 bases, leaving 14 bases between the germline ends. The CDR3 DNA reads as TGTGCCAGCAGAGGGGAGGTGGACGACGAGCAGTACTTC. Translating gives CASRGEVDDEQYF. The variable domain in full, with the rest retrieved from reference TRBV7-9 and TRBJ2-7, is DTGVSQNPRHKITKRGQNVTFRCDPISEHNRLYWYRQTLGQGPEFLTYFQNEAQLEKSRLLSDRFSAERPKGSFSTLEIQRTEQGDSAMYLCASRGEVDDEQYFGPGTRLTVT.

This clonotype was counted ten times or more. V gene TRBV7-9 combines with J gene TRBJ1-2, with D possibly TRBD1 on 6 matching bases. Trimming pared 3 bases from V and 6 bases from J, leaving 8 bases between. The germline V gene encodes CDR1 SEHNR and CDR2 FQNEAQ (reference sequence). The CDR3 length is 12 residues. This CDR3 is CASSLDSHGYTF. CDR3 in DNA: TGTGCCAGCAGCTTGGACAGCCATGGCTACACCTTC.

This clonotype was seen a single time. This may arise from a read error, as a much more abundant clone is one base away. V usage is TRBV7-2 and J usage is TRBJ2-3; 13 positions agree with TRBD2. CDR1 and CDR2 from the germline V gene are SGHTA and FQGNSA. This CDR3 comprises 17 residues. Unmatched junction bases numbered 11, after V lost 6 bases and J lost 5 bases. The CDR3 DNA is TGTGCCAGCAGGCGGACTAGCGGGAGCGGAGTGATAGATACGCAGTATTTT. Protein sequence: CASRRTSGSGVIDTQYF.

The chain couples TRBV27 to TRBJ2-7; 9 bases are a match to TRBD1. V gave up 0 bases and J gave up 4 bases; unmatched junction bases: 4. The CDR3 is 15 amino acids. Germline V gives CDR1 MNHEY, CDR2 SMNVEV (reference sequence). This chain's CDR3 is CASSLSGQGWYEQYF. The CDR3 region has the DNA TGTGCCAGCAGTTTATCGGGACAGGGATGGTACGAGCAGTACTTC.

The table lists this clonotype with many counts. The chain couples TRBV28 to TRBJ2-5, with a weak D call TRBD2 (5 bases). Germline V gene sequence: CDR1 MDHEN, CDR2 SYDVKM. With 5 bases removed from V and 5 bases from J, the gap between germline ends came to 15 bases. This CDR3 is built from 14 residues. The DNA for the CDR3 is TGTGCCAGCAGTGCCCTCCTGAGAGGGGAGACCCAGTACTTC. Translating it yields CASSALLRGETQYF.

This clonotype was seen repeatedly, ten times or more. CDR3 in amino acids: CASSSPGHSSEAFF. CDR3 bases: TGTGCCAGCAGCTCCCCGGGACATAGCTCTGAAGCTTTCTTT. V gene TRBV7-9 combines with J gene TRBJ1-1; D possibly corresponds to TRBD1 (6 bases). CDR1 is SEHNR and CDR2 is FQNEAQ in the germline V gene (reference sequence). Trimming shortened V by 4 bases and J by 6 bases, and 15 bases separated the two germline ends. CDR3 size: 14 residues.

As to this clonotype: It may be a read error: a sequence one base away is much more abundant. This rearrangement joins TRBV6-6 to TRBJ2-7; D might be TRBD1 or TRBD2, each matching 6 bases. The CDR3 is made up of 12 amino acids. The germline V and J ends were trimmed by 8 bases and 2 bases, with 10 bases remaining between them. The germline CDR1 and CDR2 sequences are MNHNY and SVGAGI (reference sequence). CDR3 in DNA: TGTGCCAGCTGTCGGGGGCCCTACGAGCAGTACTTC. Amino acids: CASCRGPYEQYF.

This clonotype was detected ten times or more. The chain recombines TRBV30 with TRBJ2-3, with no clear D. V was cut by 0 bases and J by 5 bases, with 6 bases left in between. There are 12 residues in the CDR3. The germline gives CDR1 GTSNPN, CDR2 SVGIG (reference sequence). CDR3 DNA sequence: TGTGCCTGGAGTGTGGGTCTAGATACGCAGTATTTT. Residues: CAWSVGLDTQYF.

Ten or more counts support this clonotype. The chain is built from TRBV27 and TRBJ2-5; no reliable D call. The V gene's germline CDR1 is MNHEY and CDR2 SMNVEV (reference sequence). The CDR3 consists of 14 residues. V lost 0 bases and J lost 5, with 10 bases in between. This chain's CDR3 is CASSLSFREETQYF. CDR3 in DNA: TGTGCCAGCAGTTTATCGTTTAGAGAGGAGACCCAGTACTTC.

In this sample, this clonotype turned up many times. The rearrangement uses TRBV30 and TRBJ2-1; D is uncertain. Trimming shortened V by 0 bases and J by 10 bases, and 10 bases separated the two germline ends. The CDR3 loop spans 12 amino acids. In germline, CDR1 is GTSNPN, CDR2 SVGIG (reference sequence). CDR3 nucleotides: TGTGCCTGGAGTGTATTGAGAGCCGAGCAGTTCTTC. The encoded protein is CAWSVLRAEQFF.

This clonotype has only a few counts. This may come from a read error, since a much larger clone is one base off. The V call is TRBV6-1, the J call TRBJ2-3; D is tentatively TRBD1 or TRBD2 (6 bases each). Trimming took 4 bases from V and 4 from J, leaving 15 bases between them. Germline CDR1 and CDR2: MNHNS and SASEGT. This CDR3 has 15 amino acids. CDR3: CASSVYEGGSDTQYF. CDR3 sequence (DNA): TGTGCCAGCAGTGTATATGAGGGGGGATCAGATACGCAGTATTTT.

This clonotype was seen many times. V gene TRBV7-6 combines with J gene TRBJ2-2, with D possibly being TRBD1 (6 bases). This CDR3 is built from 15 residues. Germline CDR1 SGHVS, CDR2 FNYEAQ. V was trimmed by 4 bases and J by 6 bases, leaving 15 bases between them. The DNA of the CDR3 is TGTGCCAGCAGCTCACGGACAGACGTCGCCGGGGAGCTGTTTTTT. Its protein product is CASSSRTDVAGELFF. Full variable domain (missing parts from reference TRBV7-6 and TRBJ2-2): GAGVSQSPRYKVTKRGQDVALRCDPISGHVSLYWYRQALGQGPEFLTYFNYEAQQDKSGLPNDRFSAERPEGSISTLTIQRTEQRDSAMYRCASSSRTDVAGELFFGEGSRLTVL.

On this clonotype itself: Germline is not matched at one junction end, which may reflect a read error. The chain carries TRBV2 and TRBJ2-7; 11 positions match TRBD1. CDR1 and CDR2 from the germline V gene are SNHLY and FYNNEI. CDR3 length: 15 amino acids. The CDR3 reads CASSLGQGVSYEQHF. CDR3 nucleotide sequence: TGTGCCAGCAGTTTGGGACAGGGGGTTTCCTACGAGCAGCACTTC.

The chain combines TRBV6-2 or TRBV6-3 with TRBJ2-7; tentatively, D is TRBD1 or TRBD2 (5 bases each). This CDR3 is built from 14 residues. The V end was cut by 5 bases, the J end by 6 bases, with 17 bases between. Germline-derived CDR1 and CDR2 are MNHEY and SVGEGT. The CDR3 here is CASSIVTAGSEQYF. The CDR3 DNA reads TGTGCCAGCAGTATTGTGACTGCAGGGAGCGAGCAGTACTTC.

As concerns this clonotype: It may be a read error: a sequence one base away is much more abundant. The J gene is TRBJ2-5, the V gene TRBV6-5; 9 bases match TRBD2. The CDR3 covers 16 residues. The germline V gene has CDR1 MNHEY and CDR2 SVGAGI. CDR3 region: CAGSQRGGRAVETQYF. In nucleotides, the CDR3 is TGTGCCGGCAGTCAGAGGGGCGGGAGGGCCGTAGAGACCCAGTACTTC.